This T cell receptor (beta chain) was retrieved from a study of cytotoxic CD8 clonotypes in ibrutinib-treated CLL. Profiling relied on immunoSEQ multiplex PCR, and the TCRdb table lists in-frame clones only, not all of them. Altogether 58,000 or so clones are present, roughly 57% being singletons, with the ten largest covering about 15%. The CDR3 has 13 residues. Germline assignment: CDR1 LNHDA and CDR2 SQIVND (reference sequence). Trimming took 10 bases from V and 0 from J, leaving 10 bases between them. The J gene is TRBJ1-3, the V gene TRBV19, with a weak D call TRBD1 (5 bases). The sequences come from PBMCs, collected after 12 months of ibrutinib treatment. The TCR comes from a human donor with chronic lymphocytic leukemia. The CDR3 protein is CATNRSSGNTIYF. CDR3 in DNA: TGTGCCACCAACAGGAGCTCTGGAAACACCATATATTTT.